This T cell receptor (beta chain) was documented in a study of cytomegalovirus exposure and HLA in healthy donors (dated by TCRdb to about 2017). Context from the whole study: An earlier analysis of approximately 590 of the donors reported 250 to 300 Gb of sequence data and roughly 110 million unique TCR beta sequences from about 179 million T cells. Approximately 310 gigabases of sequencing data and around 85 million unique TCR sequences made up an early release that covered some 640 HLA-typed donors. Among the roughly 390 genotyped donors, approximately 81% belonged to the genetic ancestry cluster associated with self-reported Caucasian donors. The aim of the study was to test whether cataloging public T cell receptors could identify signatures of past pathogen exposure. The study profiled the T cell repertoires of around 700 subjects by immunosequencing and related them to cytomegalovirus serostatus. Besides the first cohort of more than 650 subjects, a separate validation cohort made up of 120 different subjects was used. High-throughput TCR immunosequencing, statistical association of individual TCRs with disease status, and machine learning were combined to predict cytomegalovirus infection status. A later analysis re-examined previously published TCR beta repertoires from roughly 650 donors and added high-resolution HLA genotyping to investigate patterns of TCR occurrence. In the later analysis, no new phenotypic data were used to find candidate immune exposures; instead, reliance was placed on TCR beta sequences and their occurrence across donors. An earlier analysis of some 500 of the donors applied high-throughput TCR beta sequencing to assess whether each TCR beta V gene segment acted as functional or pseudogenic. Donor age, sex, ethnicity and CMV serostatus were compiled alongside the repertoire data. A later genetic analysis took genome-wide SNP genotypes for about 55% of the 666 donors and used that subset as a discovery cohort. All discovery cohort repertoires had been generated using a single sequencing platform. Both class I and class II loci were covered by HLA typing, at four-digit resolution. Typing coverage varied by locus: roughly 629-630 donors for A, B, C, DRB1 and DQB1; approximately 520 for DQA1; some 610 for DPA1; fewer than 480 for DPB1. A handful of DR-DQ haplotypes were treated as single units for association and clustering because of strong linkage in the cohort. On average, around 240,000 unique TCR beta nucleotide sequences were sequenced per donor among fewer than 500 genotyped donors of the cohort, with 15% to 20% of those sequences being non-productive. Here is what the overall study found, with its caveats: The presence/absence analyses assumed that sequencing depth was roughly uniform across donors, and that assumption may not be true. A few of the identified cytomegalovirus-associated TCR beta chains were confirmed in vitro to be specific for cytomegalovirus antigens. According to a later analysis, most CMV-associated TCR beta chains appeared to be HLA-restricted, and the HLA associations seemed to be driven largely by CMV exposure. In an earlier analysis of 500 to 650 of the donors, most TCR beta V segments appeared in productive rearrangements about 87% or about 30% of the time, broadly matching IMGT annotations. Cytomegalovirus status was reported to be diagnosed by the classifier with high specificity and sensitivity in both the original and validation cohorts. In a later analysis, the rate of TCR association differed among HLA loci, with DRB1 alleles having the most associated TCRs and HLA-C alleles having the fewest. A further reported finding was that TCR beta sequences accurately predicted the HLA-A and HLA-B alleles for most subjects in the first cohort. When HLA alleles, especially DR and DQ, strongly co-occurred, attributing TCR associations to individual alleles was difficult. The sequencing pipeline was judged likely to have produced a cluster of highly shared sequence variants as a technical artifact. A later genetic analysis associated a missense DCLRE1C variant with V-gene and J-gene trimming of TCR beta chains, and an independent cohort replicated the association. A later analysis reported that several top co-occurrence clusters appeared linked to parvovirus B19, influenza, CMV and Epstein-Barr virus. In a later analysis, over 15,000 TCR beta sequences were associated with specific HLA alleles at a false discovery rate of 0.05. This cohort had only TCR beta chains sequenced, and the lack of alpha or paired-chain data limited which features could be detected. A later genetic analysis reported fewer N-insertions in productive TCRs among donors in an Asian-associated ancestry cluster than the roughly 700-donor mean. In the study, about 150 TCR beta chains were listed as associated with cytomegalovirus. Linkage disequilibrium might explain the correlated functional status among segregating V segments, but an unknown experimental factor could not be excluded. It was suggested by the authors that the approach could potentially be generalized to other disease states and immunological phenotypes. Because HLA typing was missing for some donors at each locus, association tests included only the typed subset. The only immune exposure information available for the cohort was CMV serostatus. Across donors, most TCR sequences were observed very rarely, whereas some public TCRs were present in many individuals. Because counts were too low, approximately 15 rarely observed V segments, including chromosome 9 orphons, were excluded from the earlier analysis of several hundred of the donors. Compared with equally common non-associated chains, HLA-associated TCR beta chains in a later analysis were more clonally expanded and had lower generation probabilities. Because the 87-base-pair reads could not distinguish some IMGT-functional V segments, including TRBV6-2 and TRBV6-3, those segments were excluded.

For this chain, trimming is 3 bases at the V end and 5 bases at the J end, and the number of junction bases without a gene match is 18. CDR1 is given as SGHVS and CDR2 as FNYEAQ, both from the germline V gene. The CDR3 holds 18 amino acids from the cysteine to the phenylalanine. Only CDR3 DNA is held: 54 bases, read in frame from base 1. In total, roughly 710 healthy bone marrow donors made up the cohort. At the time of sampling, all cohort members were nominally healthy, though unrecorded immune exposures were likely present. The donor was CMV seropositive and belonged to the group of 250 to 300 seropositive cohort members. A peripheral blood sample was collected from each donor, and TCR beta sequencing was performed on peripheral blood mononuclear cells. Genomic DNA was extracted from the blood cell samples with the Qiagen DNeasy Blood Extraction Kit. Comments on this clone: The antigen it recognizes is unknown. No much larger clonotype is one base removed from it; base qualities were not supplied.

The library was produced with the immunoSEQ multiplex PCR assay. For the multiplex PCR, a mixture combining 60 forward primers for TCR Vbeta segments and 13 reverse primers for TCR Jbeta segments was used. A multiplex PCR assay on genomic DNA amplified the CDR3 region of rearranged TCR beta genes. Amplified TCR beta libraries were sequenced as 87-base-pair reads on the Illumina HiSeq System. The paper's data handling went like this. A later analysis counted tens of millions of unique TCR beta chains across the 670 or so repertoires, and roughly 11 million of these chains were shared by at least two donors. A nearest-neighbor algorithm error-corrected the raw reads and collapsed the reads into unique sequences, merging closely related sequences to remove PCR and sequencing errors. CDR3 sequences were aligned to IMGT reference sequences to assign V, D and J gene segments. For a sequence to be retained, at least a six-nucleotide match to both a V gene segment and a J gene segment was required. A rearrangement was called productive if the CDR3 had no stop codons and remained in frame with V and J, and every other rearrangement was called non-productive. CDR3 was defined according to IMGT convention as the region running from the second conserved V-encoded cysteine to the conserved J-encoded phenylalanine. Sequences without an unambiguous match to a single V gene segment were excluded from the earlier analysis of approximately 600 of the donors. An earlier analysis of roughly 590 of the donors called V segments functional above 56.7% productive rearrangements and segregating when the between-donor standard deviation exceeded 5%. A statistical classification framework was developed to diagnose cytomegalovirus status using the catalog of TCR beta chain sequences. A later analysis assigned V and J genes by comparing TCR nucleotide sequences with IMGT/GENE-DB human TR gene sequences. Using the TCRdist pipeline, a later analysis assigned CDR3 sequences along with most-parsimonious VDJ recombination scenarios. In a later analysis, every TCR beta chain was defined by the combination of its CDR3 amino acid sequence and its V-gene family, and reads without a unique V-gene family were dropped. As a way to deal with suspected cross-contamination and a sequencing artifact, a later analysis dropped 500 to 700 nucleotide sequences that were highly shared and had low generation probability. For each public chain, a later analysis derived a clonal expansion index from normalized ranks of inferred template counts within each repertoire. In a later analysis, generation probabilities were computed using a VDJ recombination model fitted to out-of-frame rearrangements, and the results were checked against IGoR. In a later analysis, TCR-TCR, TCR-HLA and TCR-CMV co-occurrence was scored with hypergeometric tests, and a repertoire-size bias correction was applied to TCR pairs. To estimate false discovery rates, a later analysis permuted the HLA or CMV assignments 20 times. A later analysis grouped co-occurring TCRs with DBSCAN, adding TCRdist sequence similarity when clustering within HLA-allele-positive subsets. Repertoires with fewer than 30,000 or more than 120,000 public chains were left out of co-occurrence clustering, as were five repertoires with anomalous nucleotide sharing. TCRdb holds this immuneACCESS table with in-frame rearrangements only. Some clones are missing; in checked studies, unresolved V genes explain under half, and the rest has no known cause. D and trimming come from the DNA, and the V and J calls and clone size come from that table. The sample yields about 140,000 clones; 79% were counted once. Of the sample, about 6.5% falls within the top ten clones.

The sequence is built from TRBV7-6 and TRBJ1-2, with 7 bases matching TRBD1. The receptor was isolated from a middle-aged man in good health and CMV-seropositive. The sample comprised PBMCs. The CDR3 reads CASSLPLLGKGASYGYTF. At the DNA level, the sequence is TGTGCCAGCAGCTTGCCACTCCTGGGGAAGGGGGCCTCTTATGGCTACACCTTC.